Below, one T cell receptor beta chain is given with its context. The specificity of this receptor is unknown. No base-level quality is on record; no much larger clone is a single base apart. The germline V gene yields SGDLS for CDR1 and YYNGEE for CDR2. The CDR3 runs 13 amino acids, cysteine and phenylalanine included. Kept here is only the CDR3 DNA, which spans 39 bases and is read in frame from base 1. V gives up 3 bases and J gives up 6 bases, and the segment between their germline ends measures 12 bases. This entry belongs to a study of T cell responses to AZD1222 COVID-19 vaccine (dated by TCRdb to the early 2020s). Notes on the research overall: AZD1222 recipients given second doses at about 4 weeks or at about 12 weeks were pooled, since spike-specific TCR depth and breadth were not found to differ between the two schedules. A total of 230 to 250 trial participants underwent TCR sequencing, of whom 200 to 220 received two doses of AZD1222 and about 25 received two doses of the MenACWY control vaccine. Enrollment into the trials was organized by age into subgroups of 18-55, 56-69 and 70-plus years, and those subgroups contained roughly 150, 30 and 60 TCR-sequenced participants, respectively. Study-level results and caveats: The 56-69-year group was small, and its depth increase did not reach significance, likely because of low power. Participants were mostly white British, with more females than males. The authors suggested clonal diversity may have been underestimated. No day 14 peak-response samples were available, so repertoires were characterized only after the peak T cell response. Conclusions about previously exposed vaccinees were limited because only six AZD1222 recipients were SARS-CoV-2 seropositive at baseline. After two AZD1222 doses, spike-specific TCR breadth and depth were significantly higher than at day 0 and than in MenACWY recipients. Vaccine-associated CD4 TCRs spanned the whole spike protein, with dominant responses in regions 160-218 and 743-854. Nearly half of unique spike-specific TCRs reportedly recognized epitopes outside regions mutated in the B.1.351 and B.1.1.7 variants.

The CDR3 regions of human TCRbeta chains were analyzed by immunosequencing. The study's own analysis went as follows. Repertoire TCRs were checked for matches against a reference library of SARS-CoV-2-specific TCRs that had been generated using the MIRA antigen-specificity platform. Breadth was defined as the fraction of unique TCRs that were SARS-CoV-2-associated, and depth was defined as the fraction of total T cells that were SARS-CoV-2-associated. Using the MIRA data, each spike-specific TCR was mapped to the spike region that the TCR reacts to and placed in a CD4 or CD8 class. Log10-transformed breadth and depth values were compared by one-way ANOVA with Sidak's multiple comparisons tests. Not all clones reach the TCRdb copy of this immuneACCESS table, which keeps in-frame sequences only. Checked studies attribute under half of the gap to unresolved V genes and leave the rest unexplained. V and J calls and clone size are copied from that table; D and trimming were computed from the DNA. The sample table holds approximately 89,000 clones, of which roughly 84% were seen once. The ten top clones hold over 2.5% of the sample.

The time point label, as the study defines it: baseline before first vaccination. The vaccinee samples were drawn from two UK trials, COV001 and COV002, one of which was a single-blind randomized controlled phase 2/3 trial testing AZD1222 (ChAdOx1 nCoV-19) in healthy adults. For TCRbeta chain sequencing, PBMC samples were collected from trial participants at day 0 and at day 28 after the second dose. The receptor comes from an adult in good health. Sequencing used peripheral blood, obtained on day 0 of AZD1222 vaccination. The sequence joins TRBV9 to TRBJ1-1; the D gene lacks a confident call. The CDR3 protein: CASSEAPKAEAFF. The nucleotide sequence reads as follows: TGTGCCAGCAGCGAGGCCCCTAAGGCTGAAGCTTTCTTT.